The next 14 T cell receptor beta chains were all read from a single sample in a study of cytomegalovirus exposure and HLA in healthy donors (dated by TCRdb to about 2017). The library was made by the immunoSEQ multiplex PCR assay. For the multiplex PCR, a mixture combining 60 forward primers for TCR Vbeta segments and 13 reverse primers for TCR Jbeta segments was used. Imported from immuneACCESS, the table was reduced by TCRdb to in-frame sequences with V and J called. These copies leave out some clones; in studies compared against another copy, an unresolved V gene accounts for under half, and the cause of the remainder is not known. Across this sample there are approximately 160,000 clones, with approximately 80% seen only once. The leading ten clones occupy over 2% of the sample. Sequencing input: PBMCs. The receptor set was obtained from a woman aged 40-49 years in good health and CMV-seropositive.

The chain carries TRBV4-1 and TRBJ2-7, with 8 bases that match TRBD2. The CDR3 consists of 15 residues. Germline trimming cut 0 bases from V and 1 base from J; bases unmatched to any gene: 2. Germline V gene data show CDR1 as MGHRA and CDR2 as YSYEKL. The CDR3 DNA follows: TGCGCCAGCAGCCAAGAGCGGGGGGCTTCCTACGAGCAGTACTTC. Translating it yields CASSQERGASYEQYF.

The chain joins TRBV28 to TRBJ2-7, with 8 bases fitting TRBD2. CDR1 and CDR2 from the germline V gene are MDHEN and SYDVKM. Trimming took 8 bases from V and 2 from J; bases not matched to a gene: 5. The CDR3 sequence is 13 residues long. CDR3 loop: CASATGGAYEQYF. The CDR3 DNA sequence: TGTGCCAGCGCCACGGGGGGGGCCTACGAGCAGTACTTC.

This chain connects TRBV29-1 to TRBJ2-7; D perhaps matches TRBD1 (5 bases). Germline V gene lookup returns CDR1 SQVTM and CDR2 ANQGSEA. CDR3 length: 14 residues. V lost 2 bases to trimming and J lost 5 bases, with 16 bases between them. The CDR3 sequence is CSVESGSKTNEQYF. CDR3 nucleotide sequence: TGCAGCGTTGAATCAGGGTCTAAAACGAACGAGCAGTACTTC.

The chain is built from TRBV6-1 and TRBJ2-1; 12 bases are a match to TRBD2. The CDR3 length is 17 residues. Germline CDR1 reads MNHNS; CDR2 reads SASEGT. The ends lost 4 bases at V and 0 bases at J; junction bases unmatched: 4. CDR3 DNA: TGTGCCAGCAGTGGAGGGACTAGCGGGTTCTCCTACAATGAGCAGTTCTTC. It specifies CASSGGTSGFSYNEQFF.

V and J are TRBV5-1 and TRBJ2-7; TRBD1 agrees at 8 bases. J was trimmed by 2 bases and V by 4 bases; bases with no gene match: 5. This CDR3 has 14 amino acids. Looked up from germline, CDR1 is SGHRS and CDR2 is YFSETQ. The CDR3 is CASSQGTGPYEQYF. CDR3 nucleotide sequence: TGCGCCAGCAGCCAAGGGACAGGCCCCTACGAGCAGTACTTC. Full variable domain (outside the CDR3, taken from reference TRBV5-1 and TRBJ2-7): KAGVTQTPRYLIKTRGQQVTLSCSPISGHRSVSWYQQTPGQGLQFLFEYFSETQRNKGNFPGRFSGRQFSNSRSEMNVSTLELGDSALYLCASSQGTGPYEQYFGPGTRLTVT.

The chain combines TRBV5-1 with TRBJ1-3; D is unclear. Germline V gene sequence: CDR1 SGHRS, CDR2 YFSETQ. This CDR3 spans 15 amino acids. With 0 bases removed from V and 0 bases from J, the gap between germline ends came to 7 bases. CDR3 sequence (DNA): TGCGCCAGCAGCTTGGGGGCAGCCTCTGGAAACACCATATATTTT. It yields the protein CASSLGAASGNTIYF.

V is TRBV7-9 and J is TRBJ2-1; 9 bases match TRBD1. Germline trimming cut 3 bases from V and 4 bases from J; bases unmatched to any gene: 10. This CDR3 comprises 17 residues. Germline V CDR1 and CDR2: SEHNR, FQNEAQ (reference sequence). The CDR3 here is CASSFPTRDRAYNEQFF. The CDR3 region has the DNA TGTGCCAGCAGCTTCCCGACTCGGGACAGGGCTTACAATGAGCAGTTCTTC.

This clone was observed once. The chain has TRBV14 and TRBJ2-7, with D perhaps TRBD1 (6 bases). Germline-derived CDR1 and CDR2 are SGHDN and FVKESK. The CDR3 covers 12 residues. V lost 3 bases to trimming and J lost 9 bases, with 12 bases between them. The CDR3: CASSQSTRGQYF. CDR3 in DNA: TGTGCCAGCAGCCAGAGCACCAGGGGGCAGTACTTC.

This rearrangement joins TRBV5-1 to TRBJ2-1; 9 nucleotides match TRBD2. In germline, CDR1 is SGHRS, CDR2 YFSETQ. The CDR3 sequence is 15 residues long. V trimming: 0 bases; J trimming: 7 bases; junction bases outside the gene matches: 5. The CDR3 region is CASSLVGGGVNEQFF. CDR3 DNA sequence: TGCGCCAGCAGCTTGGTTGGCGGGGGGGTAAATGAGCAGTTCTTC.

This clone was seen more than once but under ten times. The V call is TRBV30, the J call TRBJ1-3; 7 bases are shared with TRBD1. The CDR3 is 14 amino acids. The germline gives CDR1 GTSNPN, CDR2 SVGIG (reference sequence). V trimming: 3 bases; J trimming: 4 bases; junction bases outside the gene matches: 6. CDR3 DNA sequence: TGTGCCTGGAGAGTAGGGGGCATGGGAAACACCATATATTTT. Protein sequence: CAWRVGGMGNTIYF.

This clone has a single count. This chain's CDR3 is CAAKTGVGNSPLHF. CDR3 nucleotides: TGTGCCGCCAAGACAGGGGTTGGTAATTCACCCCTCCACTTT. This chain connects TRBV2 to TRBJ1-6; the match to TRBD1 covers 8 bases. V gave up 11 bases and J gave up 6 bases; unmatched junction bases: 9. This CDR3 contains 14 residues. Germline lookup yields CDR1 SNHLY and CDR2 FYNNEI.

The chain employs TRBV2 and TRBJ1-2; 7 nucleotides agree with TRBD1. Per germline, CDR1 SNHLY and CDR2 FYNNEI. V lost 5 bases to trimming and J lost 8 bases; unmatched junction nucleotides: 11. The CDR3 is 14 amino acids. This CDR3 reads CASSLRTGEGGYTF. CDR3 sequence (DNA): TGTGCCAGCAGTCTGAGGACAGGCGAAGGGGGCTACACCTTC. The full variable domain, with the rest looked up from reference TRBV2 and TRBJ1-2, is EPEVTQTPSHQVTQMGQEVILRCVPISNHLYFYWYRQILGQKVEFLVSFYNNEISEKSEIFDDQFSVERPDGSNFTLKIRSTKLEDSAMYFCASSLRTGEGGYTFGSGTRLTVV.

The rearrangement joins TRBV2 to TRBJ2-1; 9 bases line up with TRBD2. CDR1 SNHLY and CDR2 FYNNEI come from the germline V gene. CDR3 length: 16 residues. V gave up 0 bases and J gave up 2 bases; unmatched junction bases: 2. Written as DNA, the CDR3 is TGTGCCAGCAGTGAAGCGCGGGGGGGTACCTACAATGAGCAGTTCTTC. Translating it yields CASSEARGGTYNEQFF. Based on the CDR3 plus reference TRBV2 and TRBJ2-1, the full variable domain is EPEVTQTPSHQVTQMGQEVILRCVPISNHLYFYWYRQILGQKVEFLVSFYNNEISEKSEIFDDQFSVERPDGSNFTLKIRSTKLEDSAMYFCASSEARGGTYNEQFFGPGTRLTVL.

The chain employs TRBV9 and TRBJ2-3, with 12 bases that match TRBD2. Trimming took 2 bases from V and 1 from J; bases not matched to a gene: 5. CDR3 size: 17 residues. CDR1 is SGDLS, CDR2 YYNGEE, per germline. In DNA form, the CDR3 reads TGTGCCAGCAGCGTCGGACTAGCGGGATTGGGCACAGATACGCAGTATTTT. Amino acid sequence: CASSVGLAGLGTDTQYF.